This T cell receptor (beta chain) was sequenced during a study of T cells in Graves' hyperthyroidism and ophthalmopathy. The CDR3 consists of 15 residues. From germline, CDR1 is SGHNT and CDR2 YYREEE (reference sequence). V dropped 3 bases and J dropped 2 bases, with 13 bases sitting between them. TCR beta CDR3 regions were amplified from RNA transcripts. The HTBI primer set was used in a first-round RT-PCR of the TCR CDR3. A single record per CDR3 protein comes from TCRdb applying MiXCR to the multiplex PCR reads. Of some 300,000 distinct CDR3 sequences detected, over 15% appear once; the ten largest clones hold 33%.

The receptor was isolated from a man in his thirties or forties with Graves' hyperthyroidism. The chain couples TRBV5-4 to TRBJ2-3; TRBD2 is a possible D gene (6 bases). The material sequenced was blood. The CDR3 loop is CASSSEGSTTDTQYF. In nucleotides, the CDR3 is TGTGCCAGCAGCTCGGAGGGGTCGACCACAGATACGCAGTATTTT.